This T cell receptor (beta chain) derives from a study of CD8+CD57+ T cells in acquired aplastic anemia. The overall study: Sorted CD4+ and CD8+ cells yielded 2.5 to 3.5 ug of DNA on average. Healthy donors averaged about 11 million reads for CD4+ cells.

Trimming at V came to 5 bases and at J to 0 bases, leaving 4 bases not matched to a gene. The length of the CDR3 is 13 residues. In germline, CDR1 is DFQATT, CDR2 SNEGSKA (reference sequence). This clonotype was recorded at least ten times. Its antigen is as yet unknown. Genomic DNA constituted the template upon which TCR beta VDJ and CDR3 profiling was performed. TCRdb re-analysed the reads in MiXCR, keeping a single row per CDR3 protein. The data show 90,000 to 130,000 distinct CDR3 sequences, 40% to 60% seen once. General study points: Patient and control CD8+ Simpson's diversity was not significantly different. Patients and controls shared approximately 30 CD8+ CDR3 sequences, highly expressed in patients.

The genes are TRBV20-1 and TRBJ2-7, with 7 positions matching TRBD1. The source is a human donor in good health, serving as a control. The sequenced sample was sorted CD4+, CD8+, or CD8+CD57+ T cells (not recorded which) from PBMCs. The CDR3 region has the DNA TGCAGTGCTGCAGGGGGTCTCTCCTACGAGCAGTACTTC. Its translation: CSAAGGLSYEQYF.